The clone carrying this T cell receptor (beta chain) was picked up a small number of times. What it binds is not known. The sample originates from a study of beta chain features in type 1 diabetes. Study outcomes and limitations: Insertion counts at VDJ junctions were lower in type 1 diabetes patients, who also showed more deletions there. Within patients, naive, central memory and Treg TCRB repertoires seemed more similar than within healthy donors.

Expressed TCRB transcripts were sequenced because the isolated RNA had all been reverse transcribed beforehand. About 3.6 million reads was the average for naive, central memory and regulatory T cell samples. Profiled with immunoSEQ multiplex PCR; TCRdb holds only in-frame clones, not every one. Among over 500,000 clones, 15% to 17% were seen once, and the ten largest hold 0.07% to 0.095%. Per germline, CDR1 SGHTA and CDR2 FQGNSA. After removal of 3 bases from V and 7 bases from J, the junction contained 3 bases not matched to a gene. This CDR3 comprises 13 residues. The sequencing input was naive CD4+ T cells from blood. This chain connects TRBV7-2 to TRBJ2-1; 7 bases line up with TRBD2. The TCR sequence derives from a man between 18 and 35 years old in good health. The CDR3 reads CASSFGGGNEQFF. CDR3 nucleotide sequence: TGTGCCAGCAGCTTCGGGGGAGGGAATGAGCAGTTCTTC.